This T cell receptor beta chain was captured in a study of blood T cell repertoires in COVID-19. Overall study context: T cells, B-cell-depleted T cells, or PBMCs supplied cDNA or gDNA.

V lost 0 bases, J lost 4 bases, and 6 bases stayed unmatched. CDR1 is KGHSH, CDR2 LQKENI, per germline. The CDR3 is made up of 17 amino acids. Seattle patients were enrolled while actively infected and followed longitudinally. Method: immunoSEQ multiplex PCR; TCRdb's copy keeps in-frame clones and lacks some. The table includes about 240,000 clones, over 90% detected once. The receptor's source is a man aged 30 to 45 with COVID-19, enrolled during active disease. Sequencing was done on a sample of peripheral blood. This chain uses TRBV18 with TRBJ2-1, with 10 positions matching TRBD2. CDR3 sequence: CASSPPSRTSGYNEQFF. DNA for the CDR3: TGTGCCAGCTCACCACCGTCCCGGACTAGCGGTTACAATGAGCAGTTCTTC.